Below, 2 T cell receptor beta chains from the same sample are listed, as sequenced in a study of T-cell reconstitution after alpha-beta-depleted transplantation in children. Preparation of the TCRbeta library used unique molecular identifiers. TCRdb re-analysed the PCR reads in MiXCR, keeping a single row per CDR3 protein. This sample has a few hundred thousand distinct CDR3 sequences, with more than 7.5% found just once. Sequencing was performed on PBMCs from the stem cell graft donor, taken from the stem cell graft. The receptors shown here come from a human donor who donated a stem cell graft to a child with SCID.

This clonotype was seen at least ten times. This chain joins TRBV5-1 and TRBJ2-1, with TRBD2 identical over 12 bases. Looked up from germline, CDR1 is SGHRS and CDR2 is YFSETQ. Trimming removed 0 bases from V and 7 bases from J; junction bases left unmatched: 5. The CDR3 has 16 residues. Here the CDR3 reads CASSLAWGTSGNEQFF. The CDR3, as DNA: TGCGCCAGCAGCTTGGCCTGGGGGACTAGCGGGAATGAGCAGTTCTTC.

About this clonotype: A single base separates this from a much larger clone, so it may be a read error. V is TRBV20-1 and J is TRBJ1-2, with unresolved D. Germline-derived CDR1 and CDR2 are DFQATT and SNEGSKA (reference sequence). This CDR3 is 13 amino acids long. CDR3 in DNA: TGCAGTGCTAGACGAACTCCGGGCTATGGCTACCCCTTC. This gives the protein CSARRTPGYGYPF.